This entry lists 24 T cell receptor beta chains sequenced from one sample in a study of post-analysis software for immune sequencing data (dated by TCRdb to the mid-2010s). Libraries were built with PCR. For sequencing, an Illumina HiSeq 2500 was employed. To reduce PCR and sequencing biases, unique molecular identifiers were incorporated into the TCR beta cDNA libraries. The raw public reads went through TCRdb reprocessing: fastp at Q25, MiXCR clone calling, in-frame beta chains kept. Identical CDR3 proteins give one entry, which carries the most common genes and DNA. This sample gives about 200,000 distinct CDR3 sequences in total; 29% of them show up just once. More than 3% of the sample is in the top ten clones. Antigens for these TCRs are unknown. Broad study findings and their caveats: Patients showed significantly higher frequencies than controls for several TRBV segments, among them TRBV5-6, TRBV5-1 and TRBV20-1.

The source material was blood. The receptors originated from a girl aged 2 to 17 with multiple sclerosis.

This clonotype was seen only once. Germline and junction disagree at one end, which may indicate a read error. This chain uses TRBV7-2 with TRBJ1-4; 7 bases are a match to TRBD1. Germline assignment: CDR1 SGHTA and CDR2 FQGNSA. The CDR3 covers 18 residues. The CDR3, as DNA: TGTGCTAGCAGCCGATCCCGAAACAAAAGGGGGCTGGGAGAAAAACTGTTTTTT. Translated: CASSRSRNKRGLGEKLFF.

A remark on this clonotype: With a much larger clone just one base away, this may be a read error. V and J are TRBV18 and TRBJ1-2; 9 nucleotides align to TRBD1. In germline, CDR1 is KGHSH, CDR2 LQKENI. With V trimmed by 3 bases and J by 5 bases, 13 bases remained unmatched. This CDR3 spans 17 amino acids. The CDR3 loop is CASSPGQGLKIKYGYTF. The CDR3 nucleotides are TGTGCCAGCTCACCGGGACAGGGCCTCAAGATTAAGTATGGCTACACCTTC.

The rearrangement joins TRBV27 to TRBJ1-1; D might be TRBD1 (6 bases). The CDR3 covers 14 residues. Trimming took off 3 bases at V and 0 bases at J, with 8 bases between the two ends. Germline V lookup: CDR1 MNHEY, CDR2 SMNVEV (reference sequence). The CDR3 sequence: CASSFTGMNTEAFF. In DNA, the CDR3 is TGTGCCAGCAGTTTCACAGGGATGAACACTGAAGCTTTCTTT.

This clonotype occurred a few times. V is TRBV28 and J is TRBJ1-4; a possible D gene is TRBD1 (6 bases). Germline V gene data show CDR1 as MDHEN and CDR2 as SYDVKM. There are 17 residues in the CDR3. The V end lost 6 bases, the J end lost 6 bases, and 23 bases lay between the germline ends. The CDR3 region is CASRRYGPGGLHEKLFF. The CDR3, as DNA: TGTGCCAGCAGACGGTACGGACCTGGGGGGCTTCATGAAAAACTGTTTTTT.

CDR3 loop: CASSQGTGEAFF. As DNA, the CDR3 is TGCGCCAGCAGCCAGGGGACAGGCGAAGCTTTCTTT. V is TRBV4-1 and J is TRBJ1-1; 8 nucleotides line up with TRBD1. Trimming removed 3 bases from V and 8 bases from J; junction bases left unmatched: 2. Looked up from germline, CDR1 is MGHRA and CDR2 is YSYEKL. CDR3 length: 12 residues.

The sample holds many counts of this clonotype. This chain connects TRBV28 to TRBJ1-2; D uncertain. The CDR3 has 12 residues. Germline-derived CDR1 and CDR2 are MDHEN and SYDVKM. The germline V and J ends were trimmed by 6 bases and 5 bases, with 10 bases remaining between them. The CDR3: CASRELGYGYTF. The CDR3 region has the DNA TGTGCCAGCAGAGAGTTGGGTTATGGCTACACCTTC.

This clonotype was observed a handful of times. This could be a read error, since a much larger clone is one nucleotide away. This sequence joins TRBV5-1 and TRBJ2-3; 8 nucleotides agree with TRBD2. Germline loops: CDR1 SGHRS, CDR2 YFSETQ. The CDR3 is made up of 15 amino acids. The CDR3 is CASSIGRAGTDTRYF. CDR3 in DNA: TGCGCCAGCAGCATCGGGAGGGCCGGCACAGATACGCGGTATTTT.

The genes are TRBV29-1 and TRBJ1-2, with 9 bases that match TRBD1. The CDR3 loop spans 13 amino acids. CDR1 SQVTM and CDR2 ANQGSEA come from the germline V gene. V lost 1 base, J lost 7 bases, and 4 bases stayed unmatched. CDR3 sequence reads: CSVEGRTGAGYTF. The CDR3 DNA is TGCAGCGTTGAAGGGAGGACAGGGGCTGGCTACACCTTC.

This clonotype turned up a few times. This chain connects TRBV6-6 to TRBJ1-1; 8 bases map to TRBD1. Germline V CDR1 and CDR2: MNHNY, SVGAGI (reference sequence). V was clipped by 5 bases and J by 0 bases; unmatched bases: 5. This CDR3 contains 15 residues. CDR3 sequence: CASSTGQVMNTEAFF. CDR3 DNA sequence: TGTGCCAGCAGTACGGGACAGGTCATGAACACTGAAGCTTTCTTT.

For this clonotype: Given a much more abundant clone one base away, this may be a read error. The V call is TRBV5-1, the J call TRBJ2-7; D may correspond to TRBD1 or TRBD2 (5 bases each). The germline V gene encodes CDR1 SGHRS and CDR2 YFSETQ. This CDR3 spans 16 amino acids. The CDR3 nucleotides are TGCACCAGCAGCTTGACCCGGGACGGAAACTCCTACGAGCAGTACTTC. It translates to CTSSLTRDGNSYEQYF. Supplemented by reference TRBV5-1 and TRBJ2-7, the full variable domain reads KAGVTQTPRYLIKTRGQQVTLSCSPISGHRSVSWYQQTPGQGLQFLFEYFSETQRNKGNFPGRFSGRQFSNSRSEMNVSTLELGDSALYLCTSSLTRDGNSYEQYFGPGTRLTVT.

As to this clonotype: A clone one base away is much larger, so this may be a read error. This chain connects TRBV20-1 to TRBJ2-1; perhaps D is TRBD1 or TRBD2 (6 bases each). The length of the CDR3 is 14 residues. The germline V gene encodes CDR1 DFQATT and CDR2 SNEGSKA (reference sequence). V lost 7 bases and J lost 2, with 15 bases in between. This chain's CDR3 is CSGNGGHTYNEQFF. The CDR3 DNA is TGCAGTGGGAACGGGGGCCATACCTACAATGAGCAGTTCTTC.

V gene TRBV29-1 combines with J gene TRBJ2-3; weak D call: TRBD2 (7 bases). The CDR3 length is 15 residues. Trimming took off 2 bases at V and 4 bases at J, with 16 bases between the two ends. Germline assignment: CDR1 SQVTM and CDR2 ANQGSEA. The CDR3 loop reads CSVEWGRGASDTQYF. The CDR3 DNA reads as TGCAGCGTTGAATGGGGACGGGGGGCATCAGATACGCAGTATTTT.

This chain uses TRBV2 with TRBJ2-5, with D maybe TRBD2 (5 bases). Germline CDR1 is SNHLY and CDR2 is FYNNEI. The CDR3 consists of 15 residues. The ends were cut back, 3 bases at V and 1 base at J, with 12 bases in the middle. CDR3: CASSEDFLTQETQYF. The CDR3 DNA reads TGTGCCAGCAGTGAGGACTTCCTGACCCAAGAGACCCAGTACTTC.

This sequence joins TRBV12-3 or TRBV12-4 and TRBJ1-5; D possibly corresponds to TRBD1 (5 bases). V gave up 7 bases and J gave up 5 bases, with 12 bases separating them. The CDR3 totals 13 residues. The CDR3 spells CASTDSPDQPQHF. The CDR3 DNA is TGTGCCAGCACCGACAGCCCCGATCAGCCCCAGCATTTT.

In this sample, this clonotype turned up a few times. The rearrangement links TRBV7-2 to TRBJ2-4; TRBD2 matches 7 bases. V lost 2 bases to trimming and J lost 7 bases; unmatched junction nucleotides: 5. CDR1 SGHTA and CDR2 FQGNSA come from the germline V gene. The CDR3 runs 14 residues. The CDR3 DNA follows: TGTGCCAGCAGCTTAATCGGGGAGGGGAACATTCAGTACTTC. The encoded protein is CASSLIGEGNIQYF.

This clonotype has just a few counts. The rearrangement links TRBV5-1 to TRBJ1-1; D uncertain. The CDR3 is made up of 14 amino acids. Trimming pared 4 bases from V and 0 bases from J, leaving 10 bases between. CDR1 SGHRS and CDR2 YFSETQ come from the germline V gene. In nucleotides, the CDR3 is TGCGCCAGCAGCCTCCTTCAGATGAACACTGAAGCTTTCTTT. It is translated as CASSLLQMNTEAFF.

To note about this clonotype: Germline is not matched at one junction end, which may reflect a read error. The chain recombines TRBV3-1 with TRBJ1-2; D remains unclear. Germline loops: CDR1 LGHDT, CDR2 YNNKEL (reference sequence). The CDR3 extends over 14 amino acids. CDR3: CAGSQLAHRRGYTF. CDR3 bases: TGTGCCGGCAGCCAACTTGCCCACCGACGAGGCTACACCTTC. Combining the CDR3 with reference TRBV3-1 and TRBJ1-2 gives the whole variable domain DTAVSQTPKYLVTQMGNDKSIKCEQNLGHDTMYWYKQDSKKFLKIMFSYNNKELIINETVPNRFSPKSPDKAHLNLHINSLELGDSAVYFCAGSQLAHRRGYTFGSGTRLTVV.

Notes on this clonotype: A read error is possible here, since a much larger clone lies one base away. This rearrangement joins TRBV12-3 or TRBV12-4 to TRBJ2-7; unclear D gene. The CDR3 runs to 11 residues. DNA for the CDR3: TGTGCCAGCAGTGTCAGCTACGGGCAGTACTTC. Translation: CASSVSYGQYF.

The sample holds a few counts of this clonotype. CDR3 in DNA: TGCGCCAGCAGCTCTGCCGGGGGGGCCTACGAGCAGTACTTC. This translates into CASSSAGGAYEQYF. This chain connects TRBV5-1 to TRBJ2-7; 8 nucleotides line up with TRBD2. With 3 bases clipped from V and 2 bases from J, the junction kept 4 bases outside the gene matches. The CDR3 contains 14 residues. Per the germline V gene, CDR1 is SGHRS and CDR2 is YFSETQ.

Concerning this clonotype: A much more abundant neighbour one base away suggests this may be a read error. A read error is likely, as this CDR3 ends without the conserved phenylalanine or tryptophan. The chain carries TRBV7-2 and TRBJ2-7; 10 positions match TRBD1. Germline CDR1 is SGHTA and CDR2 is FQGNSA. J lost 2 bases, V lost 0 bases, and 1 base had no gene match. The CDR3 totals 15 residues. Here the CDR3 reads CASSLAGTGAYEQYL. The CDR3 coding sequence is TGTGCCAGCAGCTTAGCAGGGACAGGGGCCTACGAGCAGTACTTA.

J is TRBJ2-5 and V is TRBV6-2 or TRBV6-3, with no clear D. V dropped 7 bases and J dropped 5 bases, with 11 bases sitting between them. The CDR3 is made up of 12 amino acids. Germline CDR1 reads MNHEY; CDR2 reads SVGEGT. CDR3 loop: CASTYSHETQYF. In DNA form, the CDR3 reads TGTGCCAGCACCTACTCCCACGAGACCCAGTACTTC.

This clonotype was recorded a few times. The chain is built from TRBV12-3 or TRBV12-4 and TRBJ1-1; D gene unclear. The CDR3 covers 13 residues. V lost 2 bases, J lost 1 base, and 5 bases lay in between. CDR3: CASSLLPNTEAFF. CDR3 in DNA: TGTGCCAGCAGTTTACTCCCGAACACTGAAGCTTTCTTT.

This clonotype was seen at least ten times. CDR3 in amino acids: CASTRTGPNEQFF. Here the CDR3 DNA reads TGTGCCAGCACCCGAACGGGACCTAATGAGCAGTTCTTC. This chain joins TRBV6-2 or TRBV6-3 and TRBJ2-1; D may correspond to TRBD1 or TRBD2 (5 bases each). V shed 7 bases and J shed 7 bases, with 14 bases lying between them. CDR1 MNHEY and CDR2 SVGEGT come from the germline V gene. The CDR3 totals 13 residues.

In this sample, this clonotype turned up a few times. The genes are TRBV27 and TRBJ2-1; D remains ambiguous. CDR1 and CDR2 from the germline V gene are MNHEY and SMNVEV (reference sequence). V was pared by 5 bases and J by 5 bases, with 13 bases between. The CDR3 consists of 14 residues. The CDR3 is CASSKTIRNNEQFF. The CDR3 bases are TGTGCCAGCAGTAAGACAATTCGCAACAATGAGCAGTTCTTC.